This T cell receptor beta chain derives from a study of T cell clonality in common variable immunodeficiency. Reduced serum IgG, IgA and/or IgM plus specific antibody deficiency defined CVID. Caucasian heritage predominated among both patients and controls. This CDR3 has 15 residues. V shed 6 bases, J shed 5 bases, and the junction held 8 bases outside the gene matches. From germline, CDR1 is MRHNA and CDR2 SNTAGT. A word on this clone: Its antigen is undetermined. The CDR3 goes on 3 residues after the read ends, and that part is filled in from the germline J gene.

Profiling relied on immunoSEQ multiplex PCR, and the TCRdb table lists in-frame clones only, not all of them. This sample's clone table lists over 15,000 clones. General observations from the study: CVID subjects had higher TCRbeta clonality than healthy controls, most marked in about a third. Patient heterogeneity in the CVID cohort limited correlations between repertoire features and clinical complications. Fewer deletions and N-nucleotide insertions were reportedly seen in common variable immunodeficiency TCR beta sequences.

The sequence was obtained from a human donor with common variable immunodeficiency. Sequencing was carried out using peripheral blood mononuclear cells. This sequence joins TRBV6-4 and TRBJ2-7; 12 bases are a match to TRBD1. The CDR3 loop is CASSPGTGGRNEQYF. Incomplete CDR3 DNA: TGTGCCAGCAGCCCCGGGACAGGGGGCAGGAACGAG.